This T cell receptor beta chain was recovered during a study of blood T cell repertoires in COVID-19. Trimming left V 9 bases short and J 3 bases short, with 8 bases between. The CDR3 consists of 11 residues. Per the study methods: Reference gene primers were amplified, and this amplification served to estimate nucleated cell counts. Profiling relied on immunoSEQ multiplex PCR, and the TCRdb table lists in-frame clones only, not all of them. Clone size and the V and J calls come from that table; the DNA yielded D and trimming. Here the sample spans approximately 270,000 clones, around 93% being singletons. Individuals drawn from 24 US areas were roughly 18 to 100 years old.

Sequenced sample: PBMCs or T cells enriched from blood (not recorded which). The chain employs TRBV23-1 and TRBJ1-1; no clear D gene. TRBV23-1 has ORF status, its function being uncertain. The sequence derives from a man aged 40-50 years who had been exposed to COVID-19. CDR3 sequence: CARGEYTEAFF. CDR3 coding DNA: TGCGCCAGGGGCGAATACACTGAAGCTTTCTTT.